A selection of T cell receptor beta chains follows, all from one sample in a study of blood T cells in healthy people across ages. TCRdb re-derived calls from the 5' RACE reads in MiXCR, one entry per CDR3 protein. The sample holds about 1.6 million distinct CDR3 sequences, about 35% seen once. The sequencing sample was made of blood. These receptors were obtained from a woman in her 30s in good health. Each CDR3 is given with its conserved first and last residue. D genes are given only for firm matches. The size entry is marked missing in some rows and otherwise reads once, few, many or a size class.

V gene: TRBV11-2
D gene: -
clone size: -
J gene: TRBJ1-1
CDR3 DNA: TGTGCCAGCAGCTTAGGGAGGGGAAAAGCTGAAGCTTTCTTT
CDR3 protein: CASSLGRGKAEAFF

V gene: TRBV12-3/TRBV12-4
D gene: TRBD2
clone size: few
J gene: TRBJ2-3
CDR3 DNA: TGTGCCAGCAGTTGGGCGGGAGGCATAGATACGCAGTATTTT
CDR3 protein: CASSWAGGIDTQYF

V gene: TRBV5-1
D gene: TRBD2
clone size: -
J gene: TRBJ2-1
CDR3 DNA: TGCGCCAGCGTCCAAACTAGCGGGAGTGCAAATGAGCAGTTCTTC
CDR3 protein: CASVQTSGSANEQFF

V gene: TRBV6-5
D gene: TRBD1
clone size: -
J gene: TRBJ2-7
CDR3 DNA: TGTGCCAGCGGCGCCCTGGGGACAGCAAAAAACGAGCAGTACTTC
CDR3 protein: CASGALGTAKNEQYF

V gene: TRBV7-9
D gene: TRBD1
clone size: -
J gene: TRBJ2-7
CDR3 DNA: TGTGCCAGCAGCTTAGCGGACAGGGTCGCCTACGAGCAGTACTTC
CDR3 protein: CASSLADRVAYEQYF

V gene: TRBV7-9
D gene: TRBD2
clone size: -
J gene: TRBJ2-3
CDR3 DNA: TGTGCCAGCAGCGACGGACTAGCGACGCAGTATTTT
CDR3 protein: CASSDGLATQYF

V gene: TRBV21-1
D gene: -
clone size: -
J gene: TRBJ2-7
CDR3 DNA: TGTGCCGGCAGCAAAGGGCCAGTCAGCTCCTACGAGCAGTACTTC
CDR3 protein: CAGSKGPVSSYEQYF

V gene: TRBV29-1
D gene: -
clone size: -
J gene: TRBJ2-2
CDR3 DNA: TGCAGCGTTGATAGGGGTGGCGGGGAGCTGTTTTTT
CDR3 protein: CSVDRGGGELFF

V gene: TRBV27
D gene: -
clone size: few
J gene: TRBJ2-1
CDR3 DNA: TGTGCCAGCAGTCCAGTCGGGGGTACTGGCAATGAGCAGTTCTTC
CDR3 protein: CASSPVGGTGNEQFF

V gene: TRBV20-1
D gene: -
clone size: -
J gene: TRBJ1-1
CDR3 DNA: TGCAGTGCTAGGCGGGGAGCTTTCTTT
CDR3 protein: CSARRGAFF

V gene: TRBV10-3
D gene: TRBD1
clone size: few
J gene: TRBJ1-2
CDR3 DNA: TGTGCCATCGACAGGGGGCAAAAGGGAGGCTACACCTTC
CDR3 protein: CAIDRGQKGGYTF

V gene: TRBV7-9
D gene: -
clone size: few
J gene: TRBJ1-1
CDR3 DNA: TGTGCCAGCAGCTTAGGGGGGGTGGGACCTGAAGCTTTCTTT
CDR3 protein: CASSLGGVGPEAFF

V gene: TRBV11-1
D gene: -
clone size: few
J gene: TRBJ2-1
CDR3 DNA: TGTGCCAGCAGCTCGCGGACTGCAGACAATGAGCAGTTCTTC
CDR3 protein: CASSSRTADNEQFF

V gene: TRBV9
D gene: -
clone size: few
J gene: TRBJ2-3
CDR3 DNA: TGTGCCAGCAGCGTAGCGGCCTTCAGCACAGATACGCAGTATTTT
CDR3 protein: CASSVAAFSTDTQYF

V gene: TRBV20-1
D gene: TRBD1
clone size: few
J gene: TRBJ1-2
CDR3 DNA: TGCAGTGCAAGAGGGGGCAGGATCTATGGCTACACCTTC
CDR3 protein: CSARGGRIYGYTF

V gene: TRBV28
D gene: -
clone size: -
J gene: TRBJ1-2
CDR3 DNA: TGTGCCAGCAGTCTCACCCTCGCCGGGCCAAGAGAAGGCTACACCTTC
CDR3 protein: CASSLTLAGPREGYTF

V gene: TRBV12-3/TRBV12-4
D gene: -
clone size: -
J gene: TRBJ2-3
CDR3 DNA: TGTGCCAGCAGTTGGGGATTAGCGAGCACAGATACGCAGTATTTT
CDR3 protein: CASSWGLASTDTQYF